Detailed here is one T cell receptor (beta chain). Its antigen remains unidentified. V gave up 4 bases and J gave up 9 bases, with 20 bases separating them. CDR3 length: 16 residues. Germline V gene lookup returns CDR1 SGDLS and CDR2 YYNGEE. This specimen belongs to a study of immune cell composition in non-small cell lung cancer. The repertoire was sequenced with immunoSEQ multiplex PCR; TCRdb's copy has only in-frame clones and lacks some. The table records 14,000 to 15,000 clones, about two thirds of them present only once. Findings of the study overall: Clones >0.5% enriched in tumour were rarer in adenocarcinoma (about 35%) than squamous (about 80%). Overall clonality, unlike maximal tumour-associated clone frequency, did not predict TIL reactivity. Top 10 clone scores and clonality were higher in squamous than adenocarcinoma.

Sample: lung tumor tissue. This receptor was obtained from a human donor with non-small cell lung cancer. V usage is TRBV9 and J usage is TRBJ1-6; maybe TRBD1 (6 bases). The CDR3 sequence: CASSPLDRPGGSPLHF. CDR3 nucleotides: TGTGCCAGCAGCCCCCTCGACAGGCCTGGTGGTTCACCCCTCCACTTT.